This TCR beta chain appears in the sequencing data of a study of blood T cells in healthy people across ages. Sample-barcoded 5' priming and a J-beta primer mix drove a second PCR of 7 to 11 cycles. TCRdb fed the 5' RACE reads into MiXCR, producing one record per CDR3 protein. The sample holds about 1.4 million distinct CDR3 sequences; approximately 63% are singletons and the top ten take over 5%. This CDR3 has 14 amino acids. The germline CDR1 and CDR2 sequences are SGDLS and YYNGEE. Isolation of PBMCs gave at least 7 million cells per sample. The sample taken for sequencing was blood. This TCR came from a young man in good health. The V call is TRBV9, the J call TRBJ2-4; D uncertain. The J call may be incorrect, as the DNA end agrees better with TRBJ2-5. CDR3 sequence reads: CASSGREQQETQYF. The CDR3 nucleotides are TGTGCCAGCAGCGGTAGGGAACAGCAAGAGACCCAGTACTTC.